This T cell receptor (beta chain) appears in the sequencing data of a study of cytomegalovirus exposure and HLA in healthy donors. Findings and limits, study-wide: The study reported that TCR beta sequences accurately predicted HLA-A and HLA-B alleles in most subjects. A missense variant in DCLRE1C was later tied to TCR beta V- and J-gene trimming.

The PCR was carried out with 60 Vbeta primers and 13 Jbeta primers. TCRdb's copy holds only in-frame clones and misses some; the assay was immunoSEQ multiplex PCR. The listing records 75,000 to 95,000 clones. Details on this clone: What it binds is not known.

The sample taken for sequencing was PBMCs. The sequence was collected from a young man in good health and CMV-seronegative.

The CDR3 is CASRRDRPMNTEAFF. The DNA for the CDR3 is TGTGCCAGCAGAAGGGACAGGCCCATGAACACTGAAGCTTTCTTT. This sequence joins TRBV2 and TRBJ1-1, with 8 bases identical to TRBD1. V lost 6 bases and J lost 0; bases outside the gene matches: 6. Germline CDR1 SNHLY, CDR2 FYNNEI. This CDR3 spans 15 amino acids.